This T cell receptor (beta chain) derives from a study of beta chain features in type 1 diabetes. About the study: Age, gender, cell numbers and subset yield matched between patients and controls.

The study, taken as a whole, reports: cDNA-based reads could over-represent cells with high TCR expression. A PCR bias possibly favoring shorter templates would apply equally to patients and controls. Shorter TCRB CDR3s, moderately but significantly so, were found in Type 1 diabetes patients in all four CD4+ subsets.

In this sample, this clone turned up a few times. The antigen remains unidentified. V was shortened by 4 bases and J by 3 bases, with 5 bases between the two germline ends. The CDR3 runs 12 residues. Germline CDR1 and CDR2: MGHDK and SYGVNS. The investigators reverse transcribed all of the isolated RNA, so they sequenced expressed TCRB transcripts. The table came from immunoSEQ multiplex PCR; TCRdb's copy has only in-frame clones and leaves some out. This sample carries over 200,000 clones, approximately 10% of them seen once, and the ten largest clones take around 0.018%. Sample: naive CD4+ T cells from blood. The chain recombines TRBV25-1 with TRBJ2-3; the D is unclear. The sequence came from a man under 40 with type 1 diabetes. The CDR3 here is CASSGQTDTQYF. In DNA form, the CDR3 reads TGTGCCAGCAGTGGCCAGACAGATACGCAGTATTTT.